Presented here are 31 T cell receptor beta chains from one specimen sequenced in a study of brain T cells in children with intractable seizures. Using immunoSEQ multiplex PCR, the repertoire was profiled, and TCRdb retains in-frame clones only, with some absent. This table holds hundreds of thousands of clones, roughly 92% found once. Sample time point: blood from clinic visit 5 months post-surgery; TSC patient then seizure free. This material consisted of peripheral blood, taken less than 6 months after surgery. Receptor source: a boy in the first two years of life with tuberous sclerosis and intractable seizures.

The chain links TRBV7-9 to TRBJ1-2, with D possibly being TRBD1 (5 bases). V was pared by 5 bases and J by 8 bases, with 18 bases between. CDR3 length: 14 residues. The germline gives CDR1 SEHNR, CDR2 FQNEAQ (reference sequence). The CDR3 nucleotides read TGTGCCAGCAGCGCGACCGGGACCCACGTCGGCTACACCTTC. This translates into CASSATGTHVGYTF.

The chain combines TRBV6-6 with TRBJ2-7; a possible D gene is TRBD2 (5 bases). The V end lost 2 bases, the J end lost 3 bases, and 8 bases lay between the germline ends. Germline values: CDR1 MNHNY, CDR2 SVGAGI (reference sequence). The CDR3 sequence is 13 residues long. The CDR3 DNA reads as TGTGCCAGCAGTTACGGCCGGGGCTACGAGCAGTACTTC. Its protein is CASSYGRGYEQYF.

This clone appeared a single time. This rearrangement joins TRBV6-5 to TRBJ1-2; maybe TRBD1 (6 bases). Germline assignment: CDR1 MNHEY and CDR2 SVGAGI. The CDR3 sequence is 13 residues long. With 7 bases removed from V and 4 bases from J, the gap between germline ends came to 13 bases. CDR3 nucleotides: TGTGCCAGCACGACAGGTCAAGTCTATGGCTACACCTTC. Its protein product is CASTTGQVYGYTF.

This chain links TRBV7-9 with TRBJ1-2; D uncertain. Between the trimmed V and J ends, which lost 4 bases and 8 bases, there was a span of 8 bases. The CDR3 covers 11 residues. From germline, CDR1 is SEHNR and CDR2 FQNEAQ (reference sequence). The CDR3 region has the DNA TGTGCCAGCAGCTCCGGGGTCGGCTACACCTTC. It encodes CASSSGVGYTF.

This clone was observed a single time. The V gene is TRBV6-5, the J gene TRBJ1-1; D gene unclear. The germline V and J ends were trimmed by 5 bases and 0 bases, with 10 bases remaining between them. The CDR3 length is 14 residues. Germline values: CDR1 MNHEY, CDR2 SVGAGI. The CDR3, as DNA: TGTGCCAGCAGTCCCAGTAAAATGAACACTGAAGCTTTCTTT. It is translated as CASSPSKMNTEAFF.

J is TRBJ2-6 and V is TRBV3-1 (or the pseudogene TRBV3-2), with 8 positions matching TRBD2. Germline trimming cut 7 bases from V and 13 bases from J; bases unmatched to any gene: 27. The CDR3 extends over 19 amino acids. The germline V gene has CDR1 LGHDT and CDR2 YNNKEL (reference sequence). The CDR3 region has the DNA TGTGCCAGCACCCATCGGCCAGCCGACGTGTCGGGACTAGAGTATGTCCTGACTTTC. Its translation is CASTHRPADVSGLEYVLTF.

V is TRBV25-1 and J is TRBJ1-1; D perhaps matches TRBD1 (6 bases). Germline values: CDR1 MGHDK, CDR2 SYGVNS. The CDR3 extends over 15 amino acids. Trimming pared 6 bases from V and 0 bases from J, leaving 14 bases between. In DNA form, the CDR3 reads TGTGCCAGCAGCGGATTGGGGGGCATGAACACTGAAGCTTTCTTT. This translates into CASSGLGGMNTEAFF.

The genes are TRBV7-6 and TRBJ2-3; perhaps TRBD1 as D (7 bases). Germline assignment: CDR1 SGHVS and CDR2 FNYEAQ. V lost 1 base to trimming and J lost 2 bases, with 16 bases between them. This CDR3 spans 17 amino acids. The CDR3 sequence: CASSLGRGRYFTDTQYF. DNA for the CDR3: TGTGCCAGCAGCTTAGGGAGGGGGCGTTACTTCACAGATACGCAGTATTTT.

The chain is built from TRBV10-3 and TRBJ2-3; 15 bases map to TRBD2. The length of the CDR3 is 15 residues. Germline CDR1 and CDR2: ENHRY and SYGVKD. After removal of 6 bases from V and 3 bases from J, the junction contained 1 base not matched to a gene. CDR3 sequence: CAIRGLAGGTDTQYF. Here the CDR3 DNA reads TGTGCCATCAGAGGACTAGCGGGGGGGACAGATACGCAGTATTTT.

The chain uses TRBV27 and TRBJ2-5; D might be TRBD1 or TRBD2, each matching 6 bases. CDR3 length: 14 residues. Trimming took 1 base from V and 6 from J, leaving 12 bases between them. Germline lookup yields CDR1 MNHEY and CDR2 SMNVEV (reference sequence). The CDR3 spells CASSLWGAGQTQYF. The CDR3 DNA reads as TGTGCCAGCAGTTTATGGGGGGCTGGCCAGACCCAGTACTTC.

The chain recombines TRBV18 with TRBJ1-2; the D gene is possibly TRBD1 (6 bases). V shed 3 bases and J shed 6 bases, with 17 bases lying between them. This CDR3 is built from 15 residues. The germline CDR1 and CDR2 sequences are KGHSH and LQKENI. CDR3 nucleotides: TGTGCCAGCTCACCGACTCAGGACAGCTTAAATGGCTACACCTTC. This gives the protein CASSPTQDSLNGYTF.

The chain carries TRBV7-9 and TRBJ1-1, with D possibly matching TRBD1 (6 bases). CDR1 and CDR2 (germline): SEHNR, FQNEAQ (reference sequence). The CDR3 covers 12 residues. V was cut by 10 bases and J by 8 bases, with 17 bases left in between. CDR3 bases: TGTGCCACCCCCGCGGGGGGCATCGAAGCTTTCTTT. Residues: CATPAGGIEAFF. Supplemented by reference TRBV7-9 and TRBJ1-1, the full variable domain reads DTGVSQNPRHKITKRGQNVTFRCDPISEHNRLYWYRQTLGQGPEFLTYFQNEAQLEKSRLLSDRFSAERPKGSFSTLEIQRTEQGDSAMYLCATPAGGIEAFFGQGTRLTVV.

The rearrangement joins TRBV6-1 to TRBJ2-5, with D uncertain. Trimming removed 0 bases from V and 1 base from J, with 12 bases in between. Germline CDR1 MNHNS, CDR2 SASEGT. The CDR3 length is 16 residues. CDR3: CASSEALAVVQETQYF. CDR3 in DNA: TGTGCCAGCAGTGAAGCGCTGGCGGTCGTCCAAGAGACCCAGTACTTC.

V is TRBV5-1 and J is TRBJ2-7; no clear D. The CDR3 extends over 14 amino acids. V lost 0 bases and J 3 bases, leaving 10 bases between the germline ends. Germline CDR1 is SGHRS and CDR2 is YFSETQ. The CDR3 region has the DNA TGCGCCAGCAGCTTGGGGTACCCTCTCTACGAGCAGTACTTC. Translated, it gives CASSLGYPLYEQYF.

The V gene is TRBV28, the J gene TRBJ2-7, with D perhaps matching TRBD1 (5 bases). V dropped 3 bases and J dropped 0 bases, with 9 bases sitting between them. Germline values: CDR1 MDHEN, CDR2 SYDVKM. CDR3 length: 14 amino acids. CDR3 nucleotide sequence: TGTGCCAGCAGTTTGACAGCAAGCTCCTACGAGCAGTACTTC. This codes for CASSLTASSYEQYF.

This chain connects TRBV27 to TRBJ2-2; TRBD2 matches 13 bases. Germline-derived CDR1 and CDR2 are MNHEY and SMNVEV (reference sequence). With 9 bases clipped from V and 1 base from J, the junction kept 5 bases outside the gene matches. The CDR3 sequence is 16 residues long. CDR3: CASRRTSGGNTGELFF. The CDR3 DNA is TGTGCCAGTCGCCGGACTAGCGGGGGGAACACCGGGGAGCTGTTTTTT.

CDR3 in amino acids: CASSQEAGARYGYTF. As DNA, the CDR3 is TGTGCCAGCAGCCAAGAAGCGGGGGCGCGGTATGGCTACACCTTC. The chain recombines TRBV3-1 (or the pseudogene TRBV3-2) with TRBJ1-2; D is possibly TRBD1 (6 bases). Per germline, CDR1 LGHDT and CDR2 YNNKEL (reference sequence). V was clipped by 0 bases and J by 5 bases, with 13 bases between them. The CDR3 covers 15 residues.

The chain joins TRBV14 to TRBJ1-3; a possible D gene is TRBD1 (5 bases). Trimming removed 0 bases from V and 0 bases from J, with 12 bases in between. CDR1 is SGHDN and CDR2 is FVKESK in the germline V gene. The CDR3 totals 17 residues. The DNA of the CDR3 is TGTGCCAGCAGCCAAGAGTCCCTACAGGTCTCTGGAAACACCATATATTTT. Its translation: CASSQESLQVSGNTIYF.

This chain connects TRBV27 to TRBJ1-5, with a weak D call TRBD1 (5 bases). Germline V gene lookup returns CDR1 MNHEY and CDR2 SMNVEV (reference sequence). V lost 4 bases, J lost 6 bases, and 16 bases lay in between. CDR3 length: 15 residues. The CDR3 protein is CASSSTAGVPQPQHF. The DNA of the CDR3 is TGTGCCAGCAGTTCAACCGCGGGGGTCCCTCAGCCCCAGCATTTT.

The DNA of the CDR3 is TGTGCCTGGAGTGTTGGACTAAGCTCTGGAAACACCATATATTTT. Its protein is CAWSVGLSSGNTIYF. This chain uses TRBV30 with TRBJ1-3; D gene uncertain. Germline CDR1 and CDR2: GTSNPN and SVGIG (reference sequence). CDR3 length: 15 amino acids. Trimming left V 0 bases short and J 0 bases short, with 9 bases between.

V usage is TRBV11-3 and J usage is TRBJ2-3; D may be TRBD1 or TRBD2 (5 bases each). CDR3 length equals 15 residues. V dropped 4 bases and J dropped 3 bases, with 14 bases sitting between them. Germline loops: CDR1 SGHNT, CDR2 YENEEA. CDR3 DNA: TGTGCCAGCAGCTGGGGACGGCAAGGTACAGATACGCAGTATTTT. Protein product: CASSWGRQGTDTQYF.

This clone has only one observation. The rearrangement uses TRBV9 and TRBJ1-1; no clear D gene. With 0 bases removed from V and 7 bases from J, the gap between germline ends came to 16 bases. The CDR3 is made up of 15 amino acids. Germline CDR1 and CDR2: SGDLS and YYNGEE. The CDR3 protein is CASSVVPWGTGEAFF. For the CDR3, the DNA is TGTGCCAGCAGCGTAGTTCCGTGGGGAACGGGTGAAGCTTTCTTT. The variable domain in full, with the rest retrieved from reference TRBV9 and TRBJ1-1, is DSGVTQTPKHLITATGQRVTLRCSPRSGDLSVYWYQQSLDQGLQFLIQYYNGEERAKGNILERFSAQQFPDLHSELNLSSLELGDSALYFCASSVVPWGTGEAFFGQGTRLTVV.

This clone was seen once. The chain carries TRBV11-3 and TRBJ2-5; 12 bases fit TRBD1. This CDR3 is built from 16 residues. V lost 5 bases to trimming and J lost 0 bases; unmatched junction nucleotides: 4. Germline assignment: CDR1 SGHNT and CDR2 YENEEA. In nucleotides, the CDR3 is TGTGCCAGCAGCGCTGGGACAGGGGGCCACCAAGAGACCCAGTACTTC. Its protein product is CASSAGTGGHQETQYF.

The chain combines TRBV10-3 with TRBJ2-1; D gene unclear. The CDR3 is made up of 14 amino acids. Trimming left V 4 bases short and J 8 bases short, with 15 bases between. Germline V lookup: CDR1 ENHRY, CDR2 SYGVKD. The CDR3 reads CAISGVETPDEQFF. The CDR3 region has the DNA TGTGCCATCAGTGGGGTTGAGACTCCCGATGAGCAGTTCTTC.

The gene calls are TRBV6-6 and TRBJ2-3, with 14 nucleotides matching TRBD2. The CDR3 has 18 residues. The junction had 10 bases not matched to a gene; V was cut back by 5 bases and J by 3 bases. CDR1 and CDR2 from the germline V gene are MNHNY and SVGAGI (reference sequence). CDR3 nucleotide sequence: TGTGCCAGCAGTCATACCCCCGGGACTAGCGGGAGTACAGATACGCAGTATTTT. This sequence encodes CASSHTPGTSGSTDTQYF.

This clone appeared a single time. The chain carries TRBV6-5 and TRBJ1-2; TRBD1 is a possible D gene (6 bases). The CDR3 consists of 13 residues. CDR1 MNHEY and CDR2 SVGAGI come from the germline V gene. Trimming shortened V by 6 bases and J by 4 bases, and 12 bases separated the two germline ends. CDR3 sequence reads: CASSRQASYGYTF. The CDR3 DNA follows: TGTGCCAGCAGCAGACAGGCCTCCTATGGCTACACCTTC.

CDR3 protein: CASSYASSSGSTHEQYF. The CDR3 region has the DNA TGTGCCAGCAGTTATGCCAGTTCTAGCGGAAGTACCCACGAGCAGTACTTC. This chain connects TRBV7-9 to TRBJ2-7, with 7 bases aligning to TRBD2. Trimming took 6 bases from V and 5 from J; bases not matched to a gene: 19. The CDR3 spans 17 residues. CDR1 and CDR2 from the germline V gene are SEHNR and FQNEAQ (reference sequence).

The chain has TRBV7-3 and TRBJ2-7, with TRBD2 as a possible D gene (5 bases). Germline V CDR1 and CDR2: SGHTA, FQGTGA. Trimming cost V 2 bases and J 2 bases, with 10 bases left between them. The CDR3 has 14 residues. CDR3 protein: CASSLGGAAYEQYF. For the CDR3, the DNA is TGTGCCAGCAGCTTAGGAGGAGCGGCCTACGAGCAGTACTTC.

The chain is built from TRBV5-4 and TRBJ2-3; possible D gene TRBD2, 6 bases. The V and J ends lost 4 bases and 4 bases respectively, with 13 bases between them. Per the germline V gene, CDR1 is SGHNT and CDR2 is YYREEE (reference sequence). This CDR3 contains 14 residues. The CDR3 protein is CASSQTRGSDTQYF. CDR3 nucleotide sequence: TGTGCCAGCAGCCAGACTAGAGGATCAGATACGCAGTATTTT.

The rearrangement uses TRBV25-1 and TRBJ2-6; D gene uncertain. The CDR3 has 16 residues. With 3 bases removed from V and 1 base from J, the gap between germline ends came to 10 bases. Germline CDR1 and CDR2: MGHDK and SYGVNS. In nucleotides, the CDR3 is TGTGCCAGCAGTGATTCTGCGCTATCTGGGGCCAACGTCCTGACTTTC. This sequence encodes CASSDSALSGANVLTF.

This rearrangement joins TRBV12-3 or TRBV12-4 to TRBJ1-1, with D perhaps TRBD1 (5 bases). V lost 10 bases, J lost 2 bases, and 14 bases lay in between. This CDR3 is 13 amino acids long. The CDR3 region is CATSLGGNTEAFF. The CDR3 DNA follows: TGTGCCACCTCACTCGGGGGAAACACTGAAGCTTTCTTT.